Listed below are T cell receptor beta chains from one sample, sequenced in a study of cytomegalovirus exposure and HLA in healthy donors. Only in-frame clones appear in the TCRdb table, and some are missing; sequencing was by immunoSEQ multiplex PCR. The repertoire holds roughly 190,000 clones, with approximately 80% as singletons. Source material: PBMCs. All receptors come from a woman in her twenties or thirties in good health and CMV-seropositive. Each CDR3 is given with its conserved first and last residue. A D gene is named only where the DNA matches it firmly. Only part of the rows carry a size: once, few, many, or a class if the clone is expanded.

j_call,clone_size,v_call,d_call,cdr3_aa,cdr3_nt
TRBJ1-3,.,TRBV5-1,.,CASSLRTGSGNTIYF,TGCGCCAGCAGCTTGAGAACGGGCTCTGGAAACACCATATATTTT
TRBJ2-7,few,TRBV5-6,TRBD2,CASSLETSGRYEQYF,TGTGCCAGCAGCTTGGAGACTAGCGGGAGGTACGAGCAGTACTTC
TRBJ2-1,.,TRBV7-2,TRBD1,CASSLVGTGGWNEQFF,TGTGCCAGCAGCTTAGTAGGGACAGGGGGCTGGAATGAGCAGTTCTTC
TRBJ1-3,.,TRBV12-5,TRBD1,CASGLWDRGRGGNTIYF,TGTGCTAGTGGTTTGTGGGACAGAGGGCGCGGTGGAAACACCATATATTTT
TRBJ1-2,.,TRBV28,.,CASSLTLPQEGYTF,TGTGCCAGCAGTTTAACTCTTCCACAGGAGGGCTACACCTTC
TRBJ1-5,.,TRBV30,TRBD1,CAWSEGQGDQPQHF,TGTGCCTGGAGTGAAGGACAGGGTGATCAGCCCCAGCATTTT
TRBJ1-2,few,TRBV7-2,TRBD1,CASSIFTGGDGYTF,TGTGCCAGCAGCATTTTTACAGGGGGCGATGGCTACACCTTC
TRBJ2-7,.,TRBV12-5,.,CASGWGESDEQYF,TGTGCTAGTGGTTGGGGGGAGTCGGACGAGCAGTACTTC
TRBJ1-2,.,TRBV6-5,.,CASSLADPRETGGYTF,TGTGCCAGCAGTTTGGCGGACCCTAGAGAGACAGGCGGCTACACCTTC
TRBJ2-5,.,TRBV12-2,.,CASRLVQGKWETQYF,TGTGCAAGTCGCTTAGTTCAGGGAAAGTGGGAGACCCAGTACTTC
TRBJ2-5,.,TRBV11-3,TRBD1,CASSTPYRGQETQYF,TGTGCCAGCAGCACCCCATACAGGGGACAAGAGACCCAGTACTTC
TRBJ1-1,.,TRBV30,.,CAWSEQMNTEAFF,TGTGCCTGGAGTGAACAGATGAACACTGAAGCTTTCTTT
TRBJ2-7,.,TRBV19,.,CASSINGAGEQYF,TGTGCCAGTAGTATAAACGGGGCGGGGGAGCAGTACTTC
TRBJ1-1,.,TRBV5-5,TRBD1,CASSSANRGNKAFF,TGTGCCAGCAGCTCGGCGAACAGGGGGAACAAAGCTTTCTTT
TRBJ2-3,once,TRBV29-1,TRBD2,CSVEGTSGGGTDTQYF,TGCAGCGTTGAAGGAACTAGCGGGGGGGGCACAGATACGCAGTATTTT
TRBJ1-1,.,TRBV6-1,.,CASSGSRGTEAFF,TGTGCCAGCAGTGGGTCAAGGGGCACTGAAGCTTTCTTT
TRBJ1-2,.,TRBV2,TRBD1,CASSARDRALYGYTF,TGTGCCAGCAGTGCTCGGGACAGAGCACTCTATGGCTACACCTTC
TRBJ2-3,few,TRBV7-3,TRBD2,CASSLTGTSGRFSDTQYF,TGTGCCAGCAGCTTAACAGGGACTAGCGGGAGGTTTTCAGATACGCAGTATTTT
TRBJ2-7,once,TRBV7-2,TRBD2,CASSLRAGGFDEQYF,TGTGCCAGCAGCTTACGAGCGGGAGGGTTCGACGAGCAGTACTTC
TRBJ2-2,.,TRBV7-9,.,CASSFTFGQTTNTGELFF,TGTGCCAGCAGCTTCACCTTCGGACAGACAACGAACACCGGGGAGCTGTTTTTT
TRBJ1-2,once,TRBV5-1,TRBD1,CASSTGQGNYGYTF,TGCGCCAGCAGCACCGGACAGGGGAACTATGGCTACACCTTC
TRBJ2-7,.,TRBV11-3,.,CASRRTGNDEQYF,TGTGCCAGCAGAAGGACGGGGAACGACGAGCAGTACTTC
TRBJ2-3,.,TRBV6-5,.,CASSRTVTDTQYF,TGTGCCAGCAGTAGGACAGTCACAGATACGCAGTATTTT
TRBJ1-1,.,TRBV7-6,.,CASSSGFSNTEAFF,TGTGCCAGCAGCTCCGGGTTCTCGAACACTGAAGCTTTCTTT
TRBJ2-3,.,TRBV7-8,.,CASSFGTSGRLSPDTQYF,TGTGCCAGCAGCTTCGGGACTTCGGGCCGTTTAAGCCCAGATACGCAGTATTTT
TRBJ1-5,.,TRBV7-2,TRBD1,CASSLQGAGDQPQHF,TGTGCCAGCAGCTTACAGGGGGCGGGCGATCAGCCCCAGCATTTT
TRBJ1-5,.,TRBV15,TRBD1,CATGQAVSGQPQHF,TGTGCCACCGGACAGGCCGTCAGCGGTCAGCCCCAGCATTTT
TRBJ2-3,.,TRBV5-1,TRBD2,CASSPAIAGGADTQYF,TGCGCCAGCAGCCCGGCCATAGCGGGGGGAGCAGATACGCAGTATTTT
TRBJ2-1,.,TRBV4-1,.,CASSAPPEGSYNEQFF,TGCGCCAGCAGCGCCCCGCCGGAGGGCTCCTACAATGAGCAGTTCTTC
TRBJ1-1,few,TRBV7-8,TRBD1,CASSRRGDPVAFF,TGTGCCAGCAGTCGCAGGGGGGATCCCGTGGCTTTCTTT
TRBJ2-3,.,TRBV18,.,CASSPGDSSDTQYF,TGTGCCAGCTCACCGGGCGACAGTTCAGATACGCAGTATTTT